This TCR beta chain was sequenced for a study of cytomegalovirus exposure and HLA in healthy donors. The CDR3 has 15 amino acids. V lost 0 bases and J 7 bases, leaving 15 bases between the germline ends. CDR1 is LNHNV and CDR2 is YYDKDF in the germline V gene (reference sequence). Use of 60 Vbeta and 13 Jbeta primers characterized the PCR. Some clones are missing from TCRdb's copy, which holds only in-frame ones; the method was immunoSEQ multiplex PCR. The sample lists tens of thousands of clones; under 65% were seen once. This clone showed up just a few times. The V call is TRBV15, the J call TRBJ1-2; D is possibly TRBD1 (5 bases). This TCR came from a male donor in good health and CMV-seropositive. The material sequenced was PBMCs. CDR3: CATSRDRAREGGYTF. Written as DNA, the CDR3 is TGTGCCACCAGCAGAGATAGGGCCAGGGAAGGTGGCTACACCTTC.